This T cell receptor beta chain was sequenced in a study of shared clonotypes between healthy human individuals. Notes on the study in general: Among the subsets, naive ones generally showed larger estimated richness than memory ones.

Cells designated naive CD8 were CD45RO-negative and were positively selected for CCR7, with terminally differentiated effector memory CD45RA+ cells excluded. The healthy adult donors were HIV-negative and reported no recent acute infections or vaccinations. This CDR3 region has 17 residues. V was pared by 0 bases and J by 0 bases, with 12 bases between. In germline, CDR1 is LNHDA, CDR2 SQIVND (reference sequence). As for this clone: The antigen remains undetermined.

At a deep level, the assay was run. The method was immunoSEQ multiplex PCR; TCRdb's version includes in-frame clones alone and lacks a portion of them. The data contain 1.5 million to 2.5 million clones, about 95% of them seen just once; the ten biggest clones take up 1% to 1.5%. Sequenced material: naive CD8+ T cells sorted from blood. The chain uses TRBV19 and TRBJ2-1; unclear D gene. The clonotype originates from a man aged 18 to 29 in good health. This CDR3 is CASSIDLEMHSYNEQFF. The CDR3 DNA sequence: TGTGCCAGTAGTATAGATTTGGAAATGCACTCCTACAATGAGCAGTTCTTC.